This T cell receptor beta chain stems from a study of blood T cell repertoires in COVID-19. Study overall: In each case, the material was cDNA or gDNA derived from T cells, B-cell-depleted T cells, or PBMCs.

CDR1 is LGHDT and CDR2 is YNNKEL in the germline V gene (reference sequence). V gave up 4 bases and J gave up 4 bases, with 10 bases separating them. The CDR3 runs 13 residues. Clones were sequenced by immunoSEQ multiplex PCR, and TCRdb holds only the in-frame ones, with some missing. The table records roughly 200,000 clones, around four fifths of them present only once. The sequenced sample was peripheral blood. The receptor comes from a man aged 35 to 55 with active or convalescent COVID-19. The rearrangement joins TRBV3-1 (or the pseudogene TRBV3-2) to TRBJ1-1; D possibly corresponds to TRBD1 (5 bases). The CDR3 protein is CASSLRGSTEAFF. The CDR3 nucleotides are TGTGCCAGCAGCCTCCGGGGGAGCACTGAAGCTTTCTTT.